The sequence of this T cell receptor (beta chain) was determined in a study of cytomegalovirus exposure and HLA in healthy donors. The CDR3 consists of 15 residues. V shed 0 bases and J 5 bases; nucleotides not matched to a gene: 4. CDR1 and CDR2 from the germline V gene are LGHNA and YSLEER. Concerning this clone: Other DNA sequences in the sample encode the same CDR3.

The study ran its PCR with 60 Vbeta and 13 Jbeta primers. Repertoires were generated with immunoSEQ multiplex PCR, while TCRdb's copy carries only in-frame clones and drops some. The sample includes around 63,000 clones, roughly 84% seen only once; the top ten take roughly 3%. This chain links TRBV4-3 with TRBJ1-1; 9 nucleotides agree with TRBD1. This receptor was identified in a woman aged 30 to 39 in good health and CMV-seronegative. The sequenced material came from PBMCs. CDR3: CASSQDLGQGTEAFF. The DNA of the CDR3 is TGCGCCAGCAGCCAAGACTTAGGACAGGGGACTGAAGCTTTCTTT.